This TCR beta chain was documented in a study of blood T cell repertoires in COVID-19. Turning to the study itself: The origin of the acute and convalescent COVID-19 samples was the United States, Italy and Spain. T cells, B-cell-depleted T cells, or PBMCs provided the cDNA or gDNA that served as material.

Germline V gene lookup returns CDR1 MNHEY and CDR2 SMNVEV (reference sequence). V lost 5 bases and J lost 0, with 11 bases in between. CDR3 length: 14 residues. The assay was immunoSEQ multiplex PCR, and TCRdb's table has in-frame clones only and misses some. Among 200,000 to 300,000 clones, about 90% were seen once, and the ten largest hold 3% to 3.5%. The TCR was taken from a man younger than 30 with active or convalescent COVID-19. The sequenced sample consisted of peripheral blood. The chain links TRBV27 to TRBJ2-7, with D perhaps TRBD2 (6 bases). The CDR3 DNA is TGTGCCAGCAGTCTATTCGGGGGCTCCTACGAGCAGTACTTC. It specifies CASSLFGGSYEQYF.